A selection of T cell receptor beta chains follows, all from one sample in a study of cytomegalovirus exposure and HLA in healthy donors. Sequencing was performed with immunoSEQ multiplex PCR; in TCRdb, only in-frame clones are kept and a portion is missing. The sample consists of hundreds of thousands of clones, roughly 89% of them appearing once. Sequenced material: PBMCs. Receptors were obtained from a woman between 18 and 29 years old in good health and CMV-seronegative. Both conserved end residues are part of each CDR3. The order of the fields is clone size, J gene, D gene, V gene, CDR3 protein, CDR3 DNA. A D gene is named only where the DNA matches it firmly. Size is stated for part of the rows, as once, few or many counts, or as a class when the clone is expanded.

clone size: -
J gene: TRBJ1-1
D gene: -
V gene: TRBV10-3
CDR3 protein: CAISETGQITEAFF
CDR3 DNA: TGTGCCATCAGTGAGACCGGACAGATCACTGAAGCTTTCTTT

clone size: -
J gene: TRBJ2-1
D gene: -
V gene: TRBV7-2
CDR3 protein: CASSLGLARGEGEQFF
CDR3 DNA: TGTGCCAGCAGCTTAGGGTTAGCTAGGGGGGAGGGTGAGCAGTTCTTC

clone size: -
J gene: TRBJ1-1
D gene: -
V gene: TRBV19
CDR3 protein: CASSSIEGVGSFF
CDR3 DNA: TGTGCCAGTAGTAGTATCGAGGGAGTCGGGTCTTTCTTT

clone size: -
J gene: TRBJ2-1
D gene: TRBD2
V gene: TRBV5-1
CDR3 protein: CASSLAGGAGEQFF
CDR3 DNA: TGCGCCAGCAGCTTGGCGGGGGGGGCCGGGGAGCAGTTCTTC

clone size: -
J gene: TRBJ2-3
D gene: -
V gene: TRBV6-5
CDR3 protein: CASSPTGSDTDTQYF
CDR3 DNA: TGTGCCAGCAGTCCCACCGGGTCCGACACAGATACGCAGTATTTT

clone size: -
J gene: TRBJ1-3
D gene: TRBD1
V gene: TRBV4-1
CDR3 protein: CASSQDFGTAGNTIYF
CDR3 DNA: TGCGCCAGCAGCCAAGATTTCGGGACAGCAGGAAACACCATATATTTT

clone size: -
J gene: TRBJ1-1
D gene: -
V gene: TRBV29-1
CDR3 protein: CSVSTGEAGEAFF
CDR3 DNA: TGCAGCGTTTCCACAGGTGAAGCTGGTGAAGCTTTCTTT

clone size: -
J gene: TRBJ1-1
D gene: -
V gene: TRBV5-6
CDR3 protein: CASSLTATEAFF
CDR3 DNA: TGTGCCAGCAGCTTAACTGCCACTGAAGCTTTCTTT

clone size: -
J gene: TRBJ2-7
D gene: -
V gene: TRBV21-1
CDR3 protein: CASSKGHKGRERHEQYF
CDR3 DNA: TGTGCCAGCAGCAAAGGTCATAAGGGCAGGGAAAGACACGAGCAGTACTTC

clone size: few
J gene: TRBJ2-1
D gene: -
V gene: TRBV6-4
CDR3 protein: CASSEGGEPYNEQFF
CDR3 DNA: TGTGCCAGCAGTGAAGGGGGGGAACCCTACAATGAGCAGTTCTTC

clone size: -
J gene: TRBJ2-7
D gene: -
V gene: TRBV29-1
CDR3 protein: CSVDTGSYEQYF
CDR3 DNA: TGCAGCGTTGATACGGGCTCCTACGAGCAGTACTTC

clone size: -
J gene: TRBJ1-5
D gene: TRBD1
V gene: TRBV6-4
CDR3 protein: CASPWTGERYSNQPQHF
CDR3 DNA: TGTGCCAGCCCATGGACAGGGGAAAGGTATAGCAATCAGCCCCAGCATTTT

clone size: once
J gene: TRBJ1-5
D gene: -
V gene: TRBV18
CDR3 protein: CASSPGEGQPQHF
CDR3 DNA: TGTGCCAGCTCTCCAGGGGAGGGTCAGCCCCAGCATTTT

clone size: -
J gene: TRBJ1-1
D gene: TRBD1
V gene: TRBV2
CDR3 protein: CASSDQGQGVEAFF
CDR3 DNA: TGTGCCAGCAGTGATCAGGGACAGGGGGTGGAAGCTTTCTTT

clone size: -
J gene: TRBJ1-6
D gene: -
V gene: TRBV7-9
CDR3 protein: CSSSPPGGNNSPLHF
CDR3 DNA: TGTTCCAGCAGCCCCCCCGGCGGGAACAATTCACCCCTCCACTTT

clone size: -
J gene: TRBJ1-3
D gene: -
V gene: TRBV11-2
CDR3 protein: CASSFTNTIYF
CDR3 DNA: TGTGCCAGCAGCTTTACTAACACCATATATTTT

clone size: -
J gene: TRBJ2-5
D gene: TRBD2
V gene: TRBV4-1
CDR3 protein: CASSQALAGGQTQYF
CDR3 DNA: TGCGCCAGCAGCCAAGCTCTAGCGGGGGGACAGACCCAGTACTTC

clone size: -
J gene: TRBJ1-2
D gene: TRBD1
V gene: TRBV5-1
CDR3 protein: CASSLGEGANTF
CDR3 DNA: TGCGCCAGCAGCTTGGGAGAGGGGGCGAACACCTTC